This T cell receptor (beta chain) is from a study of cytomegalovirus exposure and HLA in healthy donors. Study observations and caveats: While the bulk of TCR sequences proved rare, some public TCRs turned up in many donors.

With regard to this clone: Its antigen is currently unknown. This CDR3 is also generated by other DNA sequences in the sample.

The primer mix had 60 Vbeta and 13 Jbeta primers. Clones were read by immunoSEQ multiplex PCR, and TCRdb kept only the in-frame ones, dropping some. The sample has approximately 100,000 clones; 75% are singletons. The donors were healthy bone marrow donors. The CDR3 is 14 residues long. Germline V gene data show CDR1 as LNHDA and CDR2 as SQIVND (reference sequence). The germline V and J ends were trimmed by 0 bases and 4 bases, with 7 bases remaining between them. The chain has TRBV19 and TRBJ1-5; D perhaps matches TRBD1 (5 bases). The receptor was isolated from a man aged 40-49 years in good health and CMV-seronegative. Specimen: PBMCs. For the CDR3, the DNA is TGTGCCAGTAGTATAGATCGGGGGAATCAGCCCCAGCATTTT. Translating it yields CASSIDRGNQPQHF.